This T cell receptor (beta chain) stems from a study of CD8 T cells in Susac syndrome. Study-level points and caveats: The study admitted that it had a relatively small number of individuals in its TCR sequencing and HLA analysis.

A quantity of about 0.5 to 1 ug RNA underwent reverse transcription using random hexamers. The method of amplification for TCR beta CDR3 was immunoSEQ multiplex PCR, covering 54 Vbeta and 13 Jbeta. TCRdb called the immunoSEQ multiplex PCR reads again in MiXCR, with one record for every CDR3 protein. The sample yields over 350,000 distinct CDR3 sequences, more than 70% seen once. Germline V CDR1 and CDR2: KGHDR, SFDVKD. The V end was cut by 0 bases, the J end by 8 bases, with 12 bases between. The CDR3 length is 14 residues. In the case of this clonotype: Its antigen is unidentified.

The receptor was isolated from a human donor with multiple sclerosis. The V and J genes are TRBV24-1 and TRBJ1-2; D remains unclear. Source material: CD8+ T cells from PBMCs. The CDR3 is CATSDLLGSGGYTF. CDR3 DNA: TGTGCCACCAGTGATTTGCTGGGGAGTGGAGGCTACACCTTC.